What follows are 20 T cell receptor beta chains derived from one specimen sequenced in a study of blood T cells in healthy people across ages. Through a sample-barcoded 5' primer and a J-beta primer mix, a second PCR was run for roughly 7 to 12 cycles. TCRdb called the 5' RACE reads again in MiXCR, with one record for every CDR3 protein. The table lists approximately 780,000 distinct CDR3 sequences, around 25% of them singletons, with around 3% in the top ten. These data were likewise used in another study, on T cells of mothers and their children.

The sequenced material came from blood. These receptors came from a boy aged 5-17 years in good health.

V gene TRBV6-5 combines with J gene TRBJ2-5; unclear D gene. There are 13 residues in the CDR3. The V end lost 7 bases, the J end lost 5 bases, and 14 bases lay between the germline ends. Germline V gives CDR1 MNHEY, CDR2 SVGAGI. CDR3: CASTRNARETQYF. CDR3 sequence (DNA): TGTGCCAGCACCCGAAATGCGAGGGAGACCCAGTACTTC.

This clonotype has only a few counts. V usage is TRBV19 and J usage is TRBJ2-5; TRBD1 or TRBD2 may be the D gene (7 bases each). V lost 8 bases and J 5 bases, leaving 15 bases between the germline ends. The CDR3 is 13 residues long. CDR1 is LNHDA and CDR2 is SQIVND in the germline V gene (reference sequence). The CDR3 DNA reads TGTGCCAGTGCGGGAGCCAGGGGGGAGACCCAGTACTTC. Its translation: CASAGARGETQYF.

The chain couples TRBV4-2 to TRBJ2-4; D possibly corresponds to TRBD1 (5 bases). Per the germline V gene, CDR1 is LGHNA and CDR2 is YNFKEQ. Trimming left V 0 bases short and J 0 bases short, with 9 bases between. The CDR3 runs 16 residues. The CDR3 region is CASSQEVGRAKNIQYF. In DNA form, the CDR3 reads TGTGCCAGCAGCCAAGAAGTGGGGCGAGCCAAAAACATTCAGTACTTC.

This clonotype was seen only a few times. The chain links TRBV3-1 to TRBJ1-1; no firm D call. The CDR3 is 13 residues long. Trimming shortened V by 0 bases and J by 5 bases, and 7 bases separated the two germline ends. Germline V gene lookup returns CDR1 LGHDT and CDR2 YNNKEL (reference sequence). The CDR3 is CASSQDGPTEAFF. Here the CDR3 DNA reads TGTGCCAGCAGCCAAGATGGTCCGACTGAAGCTTTCTTT.

The chain is built from TRBV2 and TRBJ1-2; 10 bases agree with TRBD1. Unmatched junction bases numbered 9, after V lost 6 bases and J lost 8 bases. The germline CDR1 and CDR2 sequences are SNHLY and FYNNEI. This CDR3 spans 14 amino acids. The CDR3 sequence is CASRDPGTGVGYTF. DNA of the CDR3: TGTGCCAGCAGGGATCCCGGGACAGGGGTCGGCTACACCTTC.

In the case of this clonotype: Germline is not matched at one junction end, which may reflect a read error. The CDR3, as DNA: TGTGCCAGCAGCCAAGGGTTGGCGGAGCGGATATTC. It translates to CASSQGLAERIF. The chain is built from TRBV7-9 and TRBJ2-7; a weak D match, TRBD2 (5 bases). CDR1 is SEHNR and CDR2 is FQNEAQ in the germline V gene (reference sequence). The CDR3 is 12 residues long.

This clonotype was seen ten or more times. J is TRBJ2-7 and V is TRBV7-9, with D perhaps matching TRBD2 (5 bases). CDR1 is SEHNR and CDR2 is FQNEAQ in the germline V gene (reference sequence). The CDR3 extends over 13 amino acids. CDR3 sequence: CAVSGNSPYEQYF. The CDR3 DNA is TGTGCAGTTTCCGGGAACAGTCCCTACGAGCAGTACTTC.

The J gene is TRBJ2-7, the V gene TRBV28, with 9 bases aligning to TRBD1. The germline CDR1 and CDR2 sequences are MDHEN and SYDVKM. J gave up 4 bases and V 8 bases, and 3 bases lay outside the gene matches. There are 12 residues in the CDR3. The DNA of the CDR3 is TGTGCCAGCGAGGACAGGGGTTACGAGCAGTACTTC. Amino acids: CASEDRGYEQYF.

This clonotype was seen a few times. The chain recombines TRBV20-1 with TRBJ2-7; D unresolved. CDR1 DFQATT and CDR2 SNEGSKA come from the germline V gene (reference sequence). With 0 bases removed from V and 4 bases from J, the gap between germline ends came to 13 bases. The CDR3 loop spans 14 amino acids. The CDR3 nucleotides read TGCAGTGCTAGAGATTCGAGATTGGGGTACGAGCAGTACTTC. Amino acids: CSARDSRLGYEQYF.

There are a few counts of this clonotype. The V gene is TRBV29-1, the J gene TRBJ2-5; 7 nucleotides match TRBD1. V lost 1 base, J lost 1 base, and 0 bases stayed unmatched. The CDR3 has 13 residues. Germline V gene data show CDR1 as SQVTM and CDR2 as ANQGSEA. CDR3 loop: CSVEGDSQETQYF. Here the CDR3 DNA reads TGCAGCGTTGAAGGGGACAGCCAAGAGACCCAGTACTTC. The variable domain in full, completed from reference TRBV29-1 and TRBJ2-5, reads SAVISQKPSRDICQRGTSLTIQCQVDSQVTMMFWYRQQPGQSLTLIATANQGSEATYESGFVIDKFPISRPNLTFSTLTVSNMSPEDSSIYLCSVEGDSQETQYFGPGTRLLVL.

CDR3 sequence reads: CAILPGQGNTGELFF. CDR3 DNA: TGTGCCATCCTACCGGGACAGGGGAACACCGGGGAGCTGTTTTTT. This sequence joins TRBV10-3 and TRBJ2-2, with TRBD1 matching over 9 bases. Germline V gene lookup returns CDR1 ENHRY and CDR2 SYGVKD. V was clipped by 8 bases and J by 1 base; unmatched bases: 5. This CDR3 spans 15 amino acids.

This clonotype was seen a handful of times. The chain combines TRBV18 with TRBJ2-1; D is ambiguous. CDR1 and CDR2 from the germline V gene are KGHSH and LQKENI. The V and J ends lost 1 base and 5 bases respectively, with 6 bases between them. CDR3 length: 13 amino acids. The DNA of the CDR3 is TGTGCCAGCTCACCACAACGTGACAATGAGCAGTTCTTC. Its translation is CASSPQRDNEQFF.

V is TRBV27 and J is TRBJ2-2; D unresolved. The CDR3 runs 16 residues. V was trimmed by 3 bases and J by 1 base, leaving 12 bases between them. The V gene's germline CDR1 is MNHEY and CDR2 SMNVEV (reference sequence). Here the CDR3 reads CASSFIGFGNTGELFF. The CDR3 DNA reads TGTGCCAGCAGTTTTATCGGCTTCGGGAACACCGGGGAGCTGTTTTTT.

The sample holds a few counts of this clonotype. CDR3 DNA: TGTGCCAGCAGTTTGGCTAGCGGGGGGGGCCCTGAGCAGTTCTTC. It specifies CASSLASGGGPEQFF. The chain combines TRBV28 with TRBJ2-1; 12 bases map to TRBD2. Looked up from germline, CDR1 is MDHEN and CDR2 is SYDVKM. The ends lost 3 bases at V and 9 bases at J; junction bases unmatched: 6. The CDR3 runs to 15 residues.

This clonotype was seen more than once but under ten times. Sequence at one end of the junction differs from germline and may be a read error. The chain carries TRBV12-3 or TRBV12-4 and TRBJ1-6; D unresolved. The CDR3 loop spans 15 amino acids. CDR3 in amino acids: CASSLTGPYNSPLHF. As DNA, the CDR3 is TGTGCCAGCAGTTTAACGGGTCCCTATAACTCACCCCTCCACTTT.

The J gene is TRBJ2-6, the V gene TRBV29-1; no clear D gene. Trimming removed 4 bases at V and 0 bases at J, with 13 bases between. Germline V gene lookup returns CDR1 SQVTM and CDR2 ANQGSEA. CDR3 length: 16 residues. The CDR3 here is CSVVGPTLSGANVLTF. CDR3 DNA sequence: TGCAGCGTTGTAGGGCCTACCCTCTCTGGGGCCAACGTCCTGACTTTC.

In its sample, this clonotype was seen many times. The genes are TRBV24-1 and TRBJ2-5; 9 bases align to TRBD1. The CDR3 consists of 15 residues. J was trimmed by 1 base and V by 3 bases; bases with no gene match: 2. From germline, CDR1 is KGHDR and CDR2 SFDVKD. This CDR3 is CATSDPGQGQETQYF. The CDR3 nucleotides read TGTGCCACCAGTGATCCGGGACAGGGCCAAGAGACCCAGTACTTC.

The V gene is TRBV5-1, the J gene TRBJ1-1, with TRBD1 matching over 8 bases. The CDR3 loop spans 15 amino acids. V shed 6 bases and J 0 bases; nucleotides not matched to a gene: 7. Germline V gives CDR1 SGHRS, CDR2 YFSETQ. The CDR3: CASTRTGSVNTEAFF. The DNA of the CDR3 is TGCGCCAGCACCAGGACAGGGTCGGTGAACACTGAAGCTTTCTTT.

The chain recombines TRBV7-2 with TRBJ1-5, with TRBD1 matching 7 bases. In germline, CDR1 is SGHTA, CDR2 FQGNSA. V trimming: 0 bases; J trimming: 4 bases; junction bases outside the gene matches: 0. The CDR3 totals 14 residues. CDR3 residues: CASSLAQGNQPQHF. The DNA for the CDR3 is TGTGCCAGCAGCTTAGCACAGGGGAATCAGCCCCAGCATTTT. The variable domain in full, with the rest retrieved from reference TRBV7-2 and TRBJ1-5, is GAGVSQSPSNKVTEKGKDVELRCDPISGHTALYWYRQSLGQGLEFLIYFQGNSAPDKSGLPSDRFSAERTGGSVSTLTIQRTQQEDSAVYLCASSLAQGNQPQHFGDGTRLSIL.

This clonotype was detected only a few times. The J gene is TRBJ2-2, the V gene TRBV4-1, with D uncertain. Germline CDR1 MGHRA, CDR2 YSYEKL. This CDR3 comprises 18 residues. The V end was cut by 6 bases, the J end by 0 bases, with 20 bases between. The CDR3 spells CASRSDNRGPANTGELFF. CDR3 DNA: TGCGCCAGCAGATCCGACAATCGCGGCCCCGCGAACACCGGGGAGCTGTTTTTT.